The clone carrying this T cell receptor beta chain came up many times. Its matching antigen is unknown. Individually, cDNA molecules had unique molecular identifiers attached to them. Each CDR3 protein is one row after TCRdb ran MiXCR on the 5' RACE reads. The top ten hold roughly 3.1% of the sample, which has around 50,000 distinct CDR3 sequences, around 12% seen once. These data originate in a study of early T cells in non-severe SARS-CoV-2 infection. Study information: Sequencing of unsorted whole blood was done on bulk RNA, leaving chains unpaired. The study's findings and limits: Reliance on VDJdb matching favored anti-spike CD8 responses; private and CD4 specificities were missed.

The receptor comes from an adult who was a healthcare worker with PCR-confirmed SARS-CoV-2 infection or an uninfected control (not recorded which). Source material: whole blood.

CDR3 sequence reads: CASSDSTGVTDTQYF. In DNA form, the CDR3 reads TGTGCCAGCAGTGACTCTACGGGGGTCACAGATACGCAGTATTTT. The chain employs TRBV2 and TRBJ2-3; maybe TRBD2 (6 bases). The CDR3 extends over 15 amino acids. Germline loops: CDR1 SNHLY, CDR2 FYNNEI. Deletions cut 3 bases from V and 2 bases from J, with 12 bases between.